Following are 13 T cell receptor beta chains from one sample sequenced in a study of T cell responses to AZD1222 COVID-19 vaccine (dated by TCRdb to about 2021). The library came from the immunoSEQ multiplex PCR assay. TCRdb obtained this table from immuneACCESS and retained in-frame rearrangements with V and J assigned. These tables miss some clones; where compared with another copy, unresolved V genes account for less than half of the shortfall, and the remainder is unexplained. The sample table shows roughly 110,000 clones, and 90% are seen once. The ten largest clones add up to 7% to 9% of the sample. According to the study, the label for this sample's time point signals: about 28 days (+/-7) after the second vaccine dose. This material consisted of peripheral blood, taken 28 days after the second AZD1222 dose. These receptors came from an adult who received the AZD1222 COVID-19 vaccine.

V is TRBV10-3 and J is TRBJ1-2; TRBD1 aligns across 7 bases. The germline V gene encodes CDR1 ENHRY and CDR2 SYGVKD. With V trimmed by 2 bases and J by 4 bases, 7 bases remained unmatched. The CDR3 sequence is 15 residues long. CDR3 bases: TGTGCCATCAGTGAGCCCAGGACAGGCGGCTATGGCTACACCTTC. Its translation is CAISEPRTGGYGYTF.

The V gene is TRBV30, the J gene TRBJ1-6, with D possibly matching TRBD1 (6 bases). The V end was cut by 2 bases, the J end by 8 bases, with 16 bases between. CDR1 GTSNPN and CDR2 SVGIG come from the germline V gene (reference sequence). The CDR3 sequence is 15 residues long. This CDR3 reads CAWSPRGQLYSPLHF. Written as DNA, the CDR3 is TGTGCCTGGAGTCCCCGGGGGCAACTATATTCACCCCTCCACTTT.

V usage is TRBV5-6 and J usage is TRBJ2-7, with D possibly called TRBD1 or TRBD2 (6 bases each). Germline V CDR1 and CDR2: SGHDT, YYEEEE. The CDR3 sequence is 14 residues long. The V gene lost 1 base and the J gene lost 4 bases, with 12 bases spanning the gap. CDR3 residues: CASSLYGGRYEQYF. The CDR3 nucleotides are TGTGCCAGCAGCTTGTACGGGGGCCGGTACGAGCAGTACTTC.

The chain has TRBV14 and TRBJ2-5; D not resolved. This CDR3 comprises 15 residues. Germline CDR1 and CDR2: SGHDN and FVKESK. The V end lost 0 bases, the J end lost 4 bases, and 12 bases lay between the germline ends. This CDR3 is CASSQELYRVETQYF. The CDR3 DNA reads TGTGCCAGCAGCCAAGAACTCTACAGAGTAGAGACCCAGTACTTC.

V is TRBV13 and J is TRBJ1-6, with 7 bases matching TRBD1. Germline lookup yields CDR1 PRHDT and CDR2 FYEKMQ (reference sequence). This CDR3 spans 17 amino acids. With 2 bases clipped from V and 2 bases from J, the junction kept 6 bases outside the gene matches. The CDR3: CASSLRTGDTYNSPLHF. For the CDR3, the DNA is TGTGCCAGCAGCTTACGTACAGGGGACACCTATAATTCACCCCTCCACTTT.

The chain is built from TRBV19 and TRBJ1-1; 8 bases map to TRBD1. The junction had 9 bases not matched to a gene; V was cut back by 8 bases and J by 4 bases. Germline V gene data show CDR1 as LNHDA and CDR2 as SQIVND (reference sequence). The CDR3 consists of 14 residues. DNA for the CDR3: TGTGCCAGTCAAAATGACAGGGGCTTCACTGAAGCTTTCTTT. Its translation: CASQNDRGFTEAFF.

This sequence joins TRBV7-2 and TRBJ2-2, with D perhaps matching TRBD2 (5 bases). Germline assignment: CDR1 SGHTA and CDR2 FQGNSA. The CDR3 is made up of 19 amino acids. The V gene lost 5 bases and the J gene lost 3 bases, with 25 bases spanning the gap. The chain's CDR3 is CASSPFAYGGGGDTGELFF. The CDR3 bases are TGTGCCAGCAGCCCTTTCGCTTACGGAGGAGGAGGTGACACCGGGGAGCTGTTTTTT.

The V and J genes are TRBV18 and TRBJ2-1, with a weak D call TRBD2 (5 bases). This CDR3 has 17 residues. Germline-derived CDR1 and CDR2 are KGHSH and LQKENI. V gave up 1 base and J gave up 0 bases, with 13 bases separating them. The DNA for the CDR3 is TGTGCCAGCTCACCACTCTCTAGCACGAGCTCCTACAATGAGCAGTTCTTC. It translates to CASSPLSSTSSYNEQFF.

The chain couples TRBV12-3 or TRBV12-4 to TRBJ1-5; no firm D call. The CDR3 totals 12 residues. V was clipped by 8 bases and J by 6 bases, with 11 bases between them. CDR3 coding DNA: TGTGCCAGCCAGACCGGGAGTCAGCCCCAGCATTTT. Amino acids: CASQTGSQPQHF.

This sequence joins TRBV19 and TRBJ2-2, with 7 positions matching TRBD1. This CDR3 has 14 amino acids. Germline V gene lookup returns CDR1 LNHDA and CDR2 SQIVND (reference sequence). V lost 9 bases and J lost 6; bases outside the gene matches: 10. CDR3: CASQPQGWPGELFF. Written as DNA, the CDR3 is TGTGCCAGCCAGCCACAGGGGTGGCCCGGGGAGCTGTTTTTT.

The chain combines TRBV19 with TRBJ1-3; a possible D gene is TRBD1 (5 bases). With 7 bases removed from V and 1 base from J, the gap between germline ends came to 11 bases. The CDR3 contains 14 residues. CDR1 is LNHDA and CDR2 is SQIVND in the germline V gene (reference sequence). The CDR3 loop reads CASIVGGSGNTIYF. The CDR3 nucleotides read TGTGCCAGTATCGTCGGGGGTTCTGGAAACACCATATATTTT.

The rearrangement joins TRBV3-1 (or the pseudogene TRBV3-2) to TRBJ1-5; perhaps TRBD1 as D (6 bases). The CDR3 totals 16 residues. Germline lookup yields CDR1 LGHDT and CDR2 YNNKEL (reference sequence). Trimming took 4 bases from V and 1 from J, leaving 14 bases between them. This chain's CDR3 is CASSPAGALSNQPQHF. The CDR3 DNA reads TGTGCCAGCAGCCCCGCGGGGGCACTGAGCAATCAGCCCCAGCATTTT.

The rearrangement links TRBV6-5 to TRBJ2-7; 7 bases line up with TRBD2. This CDR3 has 15 amino acids. V gave up 0 bases and J gave up 0 bases; unmatched junction bases: 2. Germline V gene lookup returns CDR1 MNHEY and CDR2 SVGAGI. CDR3 region: CASSYSGGSSYEQYF. In DNA form, the CDR3 reads TGTGCCAGCAGTTACTCCGGGGGGAGCTCCTACGAGCAGTACTTC.